Below, 2 T cell receptor beta chains from the same sample are listed, as sequenced in a study of blood T cells in healthy people across ages. PCR was performed a second time for about 6 to 12 cycles using a sample-barcoded 5' primer and a J-beta primer mix. One entry per CDR3 protein results from TCRdb running MiXCR on the 5' RACE reads. Among roughly 1,800,000 distinct CDR3 sequences listed, roughly 49% were seen once. Material for sequencing was blood. Source of these receptors: a woman in her forties in good health.

The CDR3 sequence is CSVGTVISYEQYF. The DNA of the CDR3 is TGCAGCGTTGGGACAGTTATCTCCTACGAGCAGTACTTC. V gene TRBV29-1 combines with J gene TRBJ2-7; D may be TRBD1 (6 bases). Germline CDR1 SQVTM, CDR2 ANQGSEA. There are 13 residues in the CDR3. Between the trimmed V and J ends, which lost 4 bases and 0 bases, there was a span of 10 bases.

V is TRBV6-2 or TRBV6-3 and J is TRBJ2-7; D tentatively reads TRBD1 or TRBD2 (5 bases each). Germline V gene lookup returns CDR1 MNHEY and CDR2 SVGEGT. Trimming shortened V by 7 bases and J by 2 bases, and 15 bases separated the two germline ends. The CDR3 contains 14 residues. Written as DNA, the CDR3 is TGTGCCAGCAACTCTCTCGGGGCGACCTACGAGCAGTACTTC. It codes for CASNSLGATYEQYF.